These 24 T cell receptor beta chains were all obtained from the same sample, sequenced in a study of blood T cells in healthy people across ages (dated by TCRdb to between 2015 and 2017). The receptor library was made with 5' RACE. Instrument on record: Illumina HiSeq 2500. A second PCR of about 7 to 12 cycles was run with a J-beta primer mix and a sample-barcoded 5' primer. Starting from the raw public reads, TCRdb applied fastp trimming at Q25, assembled clones with MiXCR and retained in-frame beta chains. Records with the same CDR3 protein are collapsed into one entry carrying the most frequent genes and DNA. The sample table lists about 780,000 distinct CDR3 sequences, roughly 25% of them with a count of one. The top ten clones comprise 3% of the sample. These data were also reused for a study on T cells of mothers and their children.

The sample comprised blood. The receptors stem from a boy under 18 in good health.

The chain joins TRBV28 to TRBJ2-7; either TRBD1 or TRBD2 may fit D (6 bases each). There are 15 residues in the CDR3. The V end lost 2 bases, the J end lost 7 bases, and 18 bases lay between the germline ends. The germline V gene has CDR1 MDHEN and CDR2 SYDVKM. Here the CDR3 reads CASSLMGGPREEQYF. CDR3 nucleotide sequence: TGTGCCAGCAGTTTAATGGGGGGCCCCAGGGAAGAGCAGTACTTC.

This chain links TRBV16 with TRBJ1-1; 9 bases line up with TRBD1. V was pared by 3 bases and J by 10 bases, with 9 bases of the junction left unmatched. The CDR3 loop spans 14 amino acids. Germline CDR1 KGHSY, CDR2 FQNENV. Written as DNA, the CDR3 is TGTGCCAGCAGCCACGATACAGGGGGCGTCGGAGCTTTCTTT. This encodes CASSHDTGGVGAFF. Together with reference TRBV16 and TRBJ1-1, the CDR3 gives the full variable domain: GEEVAQTPKHLVRGEGQKAKLYCAPIKGHSYVFWYQQVLKNEFKFLISFQNENVFDETGMPKERFSAKCLPNSPCSLEIQATKLEDSAVYFCASSHDTGGVGAFFGQGTRLTVV.

The V gene is TRBV27, the J gene TRBJ2-7, with TRBD1 matching 7 bases. The length of the CDR3 is 17 residues. Germline assignment: CDR1 MNHEY and CDR2 SMNVEV (reference sequence). Germline trimming cut 8 bases from V and 3 bases from J; bases unmatched to any gene: 19. In DNA form, the CDR3 reads TGTGCCAGCCCCGGAACCAATAGGGACAGCTCCTTCTACGAGCAGTACTTC. This codes for CASPGTNRDSSFYEQYF.

CDR3 bases: TGTGCCAGCAGCTTAGGGGGAAGTCAGAATGAGCAGTTCTTC. Protein product: CASSLGGSQNEQFF. The rearrangement joins TRBV11-2 to TRBJ2-1; D is unclear. Trimming cost V 1 base and J 7 bases, with 11 bases left between them. Germline assignment: CDR1 SGHAT and CDR2 FQNNGV. The CDR3 contains 14 residues.

This clonotype showed up just a few times. A junction boundary mismatches the germline segment, possibly from a read error. The rearrangement uses TRBV12-3 or TRBV12-4 and TRBJ1-2; D unclear. CDR3 size: 12 residues. The CDR3 nucleotides are TGTGTCAGCAGTTTGGACGTGGTTGGCTACACCTTC. This gives the protein CVSSLDVVGYTF.

The rearrangement joins TRBV7-3 to TRBJ2-5; 10 bases are shared with TRBD1. The J call may be mistaken, given a closer DNA end match to TRBJ2-1. Germline CDR1 is SGHTA and CDR2 is FQGTGA. The CDR3 contains 12 residues. The CDR3: CASSWTGGEQFF. Here the CDR3 DNA reads TGTGCCAGCAGCTGGACAGGGGGTGAGCAGTTCTTC.

The chain carries TRBV12-5 and TRBJ2-2; possibly TRBD1 for D (6 bases). Trimming removed 7 bases from V and 4 bases from J, with 13 bases in between. This CDR3 region has 14 residues. The germline V gene has CDR1 LGHNT and CDR2 FRNRAP. CDR3 in amino acids: CASAPGTPTGELFF. The CDR3 nucleotides read TGTGCTAGTGCCCCCGGGACACCCACCGGGGAGCTGTTTTTT.

This clonotype was seen a handful of times. The gene calls are TRBV10-2 and TRBJ2-5, with D unclear. The length of the CDR3 is 13 residues. Germline CDR1 reads WSHSY; CDR2 reads SAAADI. V gave up 0 bases and J gave up 4 bases, with 6 bases separating them. The CDR3 coding sequence is TGCGCCAGCAGTGAGTCTAGAGGAGAGACCCAGTACTTC. It translates to CASSESRGETQYF.

This chain links TRBV6-1 with TRBJ1-2; 10 bases line up with TRBD1. The CDR3 has 16 residues. After removal of 2 bases from V and 5 bases from J, the junction contained 8 bases not matched to a gene. Looked up from germline, CDR1 is MNHNS and CDR2 is SASEGT. The CDR3 coding sequence is TGTGCCAGCAGTGAATTAAGACAGGGGGCGCGTTATGGCTACACCTTC. Translation gives CASSELRQGARYGYTF.

The chain carries TRBV18 and TRBJ2-5; tentatively, D is TRBD1 (5 bases). Deletions cut 2 bases from V and 0 bases from J, with 10 bases between. Germline V gene data show CDR1 as KGHSH and CDR2 as LQKENI. CDR3 size: 15 residues. CDR3 amino acids: CASSPLFRDQETQYF. The DNA for the CDR3 is TGTGCCAGCTCACCATTGTTCAGGGACCAAGAGACCCAGTACTTC.

The chain is built from TRBV5-5 and TRBJ2-7; tentatively, D is TRBD2 (6 bases). Germline CDR1 and CDR2: SGHKS and YYEKEE (reference sequence). With 3 bases removed from V and 3 bases from J, the gap between germline ends came to 13 bases. The CDR3 covers 14 residues. The CDR3 is CASSYPGSNYEQYF. DNA for the CDR3: TGTGCCAGCAGCTATCCCGGGAGTAACTACGAGCAGTACTTC. The full variable domain, with the rest looked up from reference TRBV5-5 and TRBJ2-7, is DAGVTQSPTHLIKTRGQQVTLRCSPISGHKSVSWYQQVLGQGPQFIFQYYEKEERGRGNFPDRFSARQFPNYSSELNVNALLLGDSALYLCASSYPGSNYEQYFGPGTRLTVT.

This clonotype was found a few times. J is TRBJ2-1 and V is TRBV15; possibly TRBD2 for D (6 bases). The CDR3 sequence is 14 residues long. Trimming took off 0 bases at V and 7 bases at J, with 10 bases between the two ends. Germline V CDR1 and CDR2: LNHNV, YYDKDF (reference sequence). The CDR3 region is CATSRDERGNEQFF. The CDR3 DNA sequence: TGTGCCACCAGCAGAGATGAACGGGGGAATGAGCAGTTCTTC.

This clonotype was detected only a few times. The chain links TRBV5-1 to TRBJ1-2, with unresolved D. V lost 4 bases, J lost 8 bases, and 18 bases lay in between. Per germline, CDR1 SGHRS and CDR2 YFSETQ. The CDR3 length is 14 residues. CDR3 DNA: TGCGCCAGCAGCGCCCCCGGGTCTCTATGGGGCTACACCTTC. Protein: CASSAPGSLWGYTF.

The V gene is TRBV12-3 or TRBV12-4, the J gene TRBJ2-1; 8 bases line up with TRBD2. V gave up 7 bases and J gave up 5 bases; unmatched junction bases: 10. There are 15 residues in the CDR3. The CDR3 coding sequence is TGTGCCAGCAACCCGGGTGGAGCGGGAGACAATGAGCAGTTCTTC. Amino acids: CASNPGGAGDNEQFF.

This clonotype was observed once. The chain recombines TRBV3-1 with TRBJ1-4; D is unclear. Trimming shortened V by 4 bases and J by 12 bases, and 9 bases separated the two germline ends. CDR3 length: 11 amino acids. CDR1 and CDR2 (germline): LGHDT, YNNKEL (reference sequence). The CDR3 spells CASSLREQLFF. The CDR3 nucleotides are TGTGCCAGCAGCCTCCGCGAGCAACTGTTTTTT.

This clonotype has a single count. V and J are TRBV9 and TRBJ2-7; D gene uncertain. The CDR3 loop spans 14 amino acids. V dropped 3 bases and J dropped 1 base, with 11 bases sitting between them. CDR1 is SGDLS and CDR2 is YYNGEE in the germline V gene. CDR3 DNA sequence: TGTGCCAGCAGCGCAAGTGACCAATCCTACGAGCAGTACTTC. Its protein product is CASSASDQSYEQYF.

This clonotype was observed a handful of times. The rearrangement joins TRBV4-2 to TRBJ1-2; TRBD1 might be the D (5 bases). CDR3 size: 16 residues. V lost 4 bases to trimming and J lost 6 bases, with 21 bases between them. Germline V gene lookup returns CDR1 LGHNA and CDR2 YNFKEQ. The CDR3 DNA reads as TGTGCCAGCAGCCCAACGGAACTGGGAGGGGCAGATGGCTACACCTTC. Its protein is CASSPTELGGADGYTF.

This sequence joins TRBV20-1 and TRBJ2-5; 7 bases fit TRBD2. V gave up 6 bases and J gave up 2 bases; unmatched junction bases: 12. The CDR3 runs to 15 residues. In germline, CDR1 is DFQATT, CDR2 SNEGSKA (reference sequence). This CDR3 reads CSAPTGGREQETQYF. The CDR3 DNA sequence: TGCAGTGCCCCCACCGGGGGGAGGGAACAAGAGACCCAGTACTTC.

The chain carries TRBV20-1 and TRBJ1-3; D is undetermined. Trimming pared 5 bases from V and 2 bases from J, leaving 13 bases between. The germline gives CDR1 DFQATT, CDR2 SNEGSKA (reference sequence). This CDR3 contains 14 residues. The CDR3 loop is CSASSGSAGNTIYF. The CDR3 DNA sequence: TGCAGTGCTTCGTCGGGGTCGGCTGGAAACACCATATATTTT.

This clonotype turned up a few times. This rearrangement joins TRBV29-1 to TRBJ1-3, with D possibly being TRBD1 (5 bases). Germline CDR1 is SQVTM and CDR2 is ANQGSEA. The V end was cut by 1 base, the J end by 0 bases, with 13 bases between. The CDR3 spans 16 residues. CDR3: CSVEGRTSNSGNTIYF. The CDR3 nucleotides read TGCAGCGTTGAAGGGAGGACATCCAACTCTGGAAACACCATATATTTT.

The J gene is TRBJ1-1, the V gene TRBV5-1; D is unclear. V dropped 3 bases and J dropped 8 bases, with 11 bases sitting between them. From germline, CDR1 is SGHRS and CDR2 YFSETQ. This CDR3 has 12 residues. The CDR3 reads CASSSTGLEAFF. The CDR3 coding sequence is TGCGCCAGCAGCTCCACCGGATTAGAAGCTTTCTTT.

V usage is TRBV20-1 and J usage is TRBJ2-5, with 11 bases lining up with TRBD2. The J call is uncertain, as TRBJ2-1 better fits the DNA end. This CDR3 is built from 15 residues. Germline V gene lookup returns CDR1 DFQATT and CDR2 SNEGSKA (reference sequence). The CDR3 nucleotides read TGCAGTGCTAGAGCCACTAGCGGGGGATTATATGAGCAGTTCTTC. Its protein is CSARATSGGLYEQFF.

This clonotype was counted a few times. The chain joins TRBV5-1 to TRBJ2-5; 7 nucleotides match TRBD2. The J segment lost 1 base and the V segment lost 3 bases, leaving 6 bases of the junction unmatched. CDR1 and CDR2 (germline): SGHRS, YFSETQ. This CDR3 has 15 amino acids. This CDR3 is CASSSLGTTQETQYF. The CDR3 coding sequence is TGCGCCAGCAGCTCCCTCGGGACTACCCAAGAGACCCAGTACTTC.

The chain uses TRBV6-5 and TRBJ2-3; D unresolved. V was pared by 5 bases and J by 2 bases, with 8 bases between. CDR1 is MNHEY and CDR2 is SVGAGI in the germline V gene. The CDR3 loop spans 13 amino acids. CDR3 sequence reads: CASSQYATDTQYF. CDR3 sequence (DNA): TGTGCCAGCAGTCAATACGCCACAGATACGCAGTATTTT.